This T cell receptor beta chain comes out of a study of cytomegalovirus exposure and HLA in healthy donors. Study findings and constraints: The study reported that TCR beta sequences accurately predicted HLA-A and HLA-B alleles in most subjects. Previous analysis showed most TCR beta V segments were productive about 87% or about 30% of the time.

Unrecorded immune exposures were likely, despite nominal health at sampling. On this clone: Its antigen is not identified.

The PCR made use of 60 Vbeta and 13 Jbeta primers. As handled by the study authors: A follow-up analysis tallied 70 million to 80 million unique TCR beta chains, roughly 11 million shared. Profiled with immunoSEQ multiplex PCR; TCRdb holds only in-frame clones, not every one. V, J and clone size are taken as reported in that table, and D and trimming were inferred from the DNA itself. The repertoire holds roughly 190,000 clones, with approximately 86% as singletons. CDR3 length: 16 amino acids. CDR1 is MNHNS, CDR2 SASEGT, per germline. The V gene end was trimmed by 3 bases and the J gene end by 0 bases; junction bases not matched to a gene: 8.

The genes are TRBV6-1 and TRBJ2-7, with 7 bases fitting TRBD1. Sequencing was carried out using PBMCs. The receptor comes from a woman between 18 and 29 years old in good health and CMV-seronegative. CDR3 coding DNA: TGTGCCAGCAGTGACCCCGGGACAGCCTACTCCTACGAGCAGTACTTC. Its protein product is CASSDPGTAYSYEQYF.